This T cell receptor (beta chain) is drawn from a study of early T cells in non-severe SARS-CoV-2 infection. Across the whole study: It was bulk RNA from unsorted whole blood that was sequenced, and the chains were unpaired.

Using its own MiXCR run on the 5' RACE reads, TCRdb lists one record per CDR3 protein. In the table there are 100,000 to 130,000 distinct CDR3 sequences, around an eighth of which are singletons. At least ten counts were recorded for this clonotype. This CDR3 is 14 amino acids long. Trimming left V 6 bases short and J 10 bases short, with 16 bases between. Germline CDR1 is MNHEY and CDR2 is SMNVEV (reference sequence). This TCR came from an adult who was a healthcare worker with PCR-confirmed SARS-CoV-2 infection or an uninfected control (not recorded which). The chain carries TRBV27 and TRBJ1-6; D might be TRBD1 (5 bases). The specimen sequenced was whole blood. This CDR3 is CASSPRPGWSPLHF. The CDR3 DNA reads TGTGCCAGCAGCCCTAGGCCAGGGTGGTCACCCCTCCACTTT.